This T cell receptor (beta chain) was recovered during a study of T cell repertoires in cytomegalovirus infection (dated by TCRdb to between 2018 and 2020). The study in broad terms: Alongside well-studied HLA-B-restricted epitopes, the peptide stimulations were aimed at recently identified HLA-C-restricted CMV epitopes, whose presentation resists viral immunomodulation. Donor HLA type was relevant to the analysis, as public TCR beta signatures indicated carriage of CMV infection together with the matching HLA type.

The instrument was an Illumina HiSeq 1500. The public reads were quality trimmed at Q25 with fastp and then assembled into clones with MiXCR by TCRdb, keeping productive beta chains. Rows are combined by CDR3 protein, so each entry shows the most common genes and DNA. This sample lists fewer than 650,000 distinct CDR3 sequences; approximately 40% were detected once. The ten largest clones represent 40% to 60% of the sample. The investigation overall reported the following: In the ex vivo response, HLA-C-restricted CMV-specific TCR beta clonotypes were dominant, and in two of eight donors the single most frequent clonotype came from this HLA-C-restricted group. Cumulative frequency of public TCR beta family members discriminated carriers of CMV infection plus the relevant HLA type in this cohort and an independent approximately 370-donor cohort.

The sample's treatment or condition label, in plain terms: in vitro stimulation with specific CMV peptide epitopes to enrich CMV-specific T cells. The CDR3 goes from the cysteine to the phenylalanine over 12 residues. Kept here is only the CDR3 DNA, which spans 36 bases and is read in frame from base 1. A distance of 9 bases separates the germline ends of V and J, which lose 5 bases and 4 bases respectively. The germline V gene encodes CDR1 SGHTA and CDR2 FQGNSA. This clonotype was recorded a few times. The antigen it recognizes is unknown. No base qualities exist here, and no much larger clone lies one base off it.

The material was cultured PBMCs, obtained from culture after CMV antigen stimulation. The TCR originated in a human donor in good health (CMV status not recorded). Some clones in this sample may be carry-over from other donors' samples. The chain joins TRBV7-2 to TRBJ2-7, with TRBD1 perhaps the D gene, on 5 matching bases. Read as DNA, the sequence is TGTGCCAGCAGCACAGGTTTTTACGAGCAGTACTTC. It codes for CASSTGFYEQYF.